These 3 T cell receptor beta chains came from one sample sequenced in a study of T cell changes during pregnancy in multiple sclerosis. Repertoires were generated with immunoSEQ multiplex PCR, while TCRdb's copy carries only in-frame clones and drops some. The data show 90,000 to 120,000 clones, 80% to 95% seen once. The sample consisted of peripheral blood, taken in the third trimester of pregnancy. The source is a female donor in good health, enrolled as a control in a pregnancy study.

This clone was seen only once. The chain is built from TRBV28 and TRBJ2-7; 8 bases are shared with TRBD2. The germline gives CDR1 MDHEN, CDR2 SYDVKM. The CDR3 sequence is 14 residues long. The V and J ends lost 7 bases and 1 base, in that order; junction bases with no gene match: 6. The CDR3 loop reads CASKNQRGSYEQYF. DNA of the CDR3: TGTGCCAGCAAAAATCAGCGGGGGTCCTACGAGCAGTACTTC. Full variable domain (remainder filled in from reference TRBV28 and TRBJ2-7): DVKVTQSSRYLVKRTGEKVFLECVQDMDHENMFWYRQDPGLGLRLIYFSYDVKMKEKGDIPEGYSVSREKKERFSLILESASTNQTSMYLCASKNQRGSYEQYFGPGTRLTVT.

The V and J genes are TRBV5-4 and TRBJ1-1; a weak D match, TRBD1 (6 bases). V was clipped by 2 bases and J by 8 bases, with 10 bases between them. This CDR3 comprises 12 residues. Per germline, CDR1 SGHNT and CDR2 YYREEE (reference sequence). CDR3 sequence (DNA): TGTGCCAGCAGCTTACAGGGTCCCGAAGCTTTCTTT. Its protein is CASSLQGPEAFF.

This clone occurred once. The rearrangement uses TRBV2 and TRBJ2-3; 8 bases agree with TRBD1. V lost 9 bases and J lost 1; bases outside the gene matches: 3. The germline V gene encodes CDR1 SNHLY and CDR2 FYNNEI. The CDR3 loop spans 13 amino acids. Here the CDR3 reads CASGDRRTDTQYF. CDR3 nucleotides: TGTGCCAGTGGGGACAGGCGCACAGATACGCAGTATTTT.